The clone carrying this T cell receptor (beta chain) was recorded many times. Its antigen is unidentified. Around 500 ng RNA was reverse transcribed with alpha and beta constant-region primers. Separate chain-specific third strand synthesis with multiplexing indices produced the alpha and beta libraries. One primer pair amplified all rearrangements per chain; each cDNA got molecular barcodes. In TCRdb, the 5' RACE reads were re-called with MiXCR into one record per CDR3 protein. Here the sample spans fewer than 25,000 distinct CDR3 sequences, almost 9% being singletons. This specimen belongs to a study of HIV-infected patients and healthy controls. Study-wide findings and caveats: HIV-infected repertoires had significantly higher mean Gini indices than controls, possibly reflecting oligoclonality. Compared with untreated HIV+ repertoires, healthy controls showed roughly threefold more distinct CDR3s and higher Shannon diversity. When repertoires were size-matched, rare events in HIV-infected data became overweighted.

This CDR3 has 17 amino acids. V lost 5 bases and J lost 0, with 17 bases in between. All unsorted peripheral T cells were captured because whole blood was used without fractionation. The TCR originated in an adult in good health. Sequencing input: blood. V is TRBV12-3 or TRBV12-4 and J is TRBJ2-1; no clear D gene. The CDR3: CASSTSTKPSSYNEQFF. CDR3 nucleotide sequence: TGTGCCAGCAGTACCTCGACAAAGCCGAGCTCCTACAATGAGCAGTTCTTC.